Below, one T cell receptor beta chain is given with its context. V was trimmed by 3 bases and J by 9 bases, leaving 17 bases between them. The CDR3 spans 14 residues. Germline V gene lookup returns CDR1 KGHSH and CDR2 LQKENI. The sample belongs to a study of blood T cell repertoires in COVID-19. On the study more broadly: The samples span acute and convalescent COVID-19 from the United States, Italy and Spain. The cDNA or gDNA used as material had been derived from T cells, B-cell-depleted T cells, or PBMCs.

Authors' processing steps: Amplification from reference gene primers served as the basis for estimated nucleated cell counts. TCRdb keeps only in-frame clones here, not all; method: immunoSEQ multiplex PCR. Clonal size and the V and J genes are those of that table, whereas D and trimming came from the DNA. This table holds 62,000 or so clones, over 80% found once. This receptor was identified in a human donor in a cohort sampled during active COVID-19. Sequenced: peripheral blood. V usage is TRBV18 and J usage is TRBJ1-2; D is undetermined. The CDR3 reads CASSPRRTEDRYTF. CDR3 DNA: TGTGCCAGCTCACCCCGAAGGACTGAGGACCGCTACACCTTC.